This T cell receptor (beta chain) was documented in a study of blood T cell repertoires in COVID-19. Study-wide context: PBMCs, B-cell-depleted T cells, or T cells provided the cDNA or gDNA that made up the material.

With V trimmed by 4 bases and J by 4 bases, 7 bases remained unmatched. Looked up from germline, CDR1 is SGHRS and CDR2 is YFSETQ. This CDR3 region has 15 residues. Authors' methods: Amplifying reference gene primers gave estimates of nucleated cell counts. Here immunoSEQ multiplex PCR was the method, and the copy in TCRdb shows in-frame clones only, minus some. Clone size and V and J calls were adopted from that table, with D and trimming inferred from the DNA. The repertoire consists of under 200,000 clones, with about 80% occurring once and the leading ten covering approximately 6.2%. The sequenced sample consisted of peripheral blood. This sequence joins TRBV5-1 and TRBJ1-3, with 8 positions matching TRBD1. The TCR comes from a man in his 70s with active or convalescent COVID-19. The chain's CDR3 is CASSPQGGEGNTIYF. The CDR3 DNA sequence: TGCGCCAGCAGCCCACAGGGGGGTGAAGGAAACACCATATATTTT.